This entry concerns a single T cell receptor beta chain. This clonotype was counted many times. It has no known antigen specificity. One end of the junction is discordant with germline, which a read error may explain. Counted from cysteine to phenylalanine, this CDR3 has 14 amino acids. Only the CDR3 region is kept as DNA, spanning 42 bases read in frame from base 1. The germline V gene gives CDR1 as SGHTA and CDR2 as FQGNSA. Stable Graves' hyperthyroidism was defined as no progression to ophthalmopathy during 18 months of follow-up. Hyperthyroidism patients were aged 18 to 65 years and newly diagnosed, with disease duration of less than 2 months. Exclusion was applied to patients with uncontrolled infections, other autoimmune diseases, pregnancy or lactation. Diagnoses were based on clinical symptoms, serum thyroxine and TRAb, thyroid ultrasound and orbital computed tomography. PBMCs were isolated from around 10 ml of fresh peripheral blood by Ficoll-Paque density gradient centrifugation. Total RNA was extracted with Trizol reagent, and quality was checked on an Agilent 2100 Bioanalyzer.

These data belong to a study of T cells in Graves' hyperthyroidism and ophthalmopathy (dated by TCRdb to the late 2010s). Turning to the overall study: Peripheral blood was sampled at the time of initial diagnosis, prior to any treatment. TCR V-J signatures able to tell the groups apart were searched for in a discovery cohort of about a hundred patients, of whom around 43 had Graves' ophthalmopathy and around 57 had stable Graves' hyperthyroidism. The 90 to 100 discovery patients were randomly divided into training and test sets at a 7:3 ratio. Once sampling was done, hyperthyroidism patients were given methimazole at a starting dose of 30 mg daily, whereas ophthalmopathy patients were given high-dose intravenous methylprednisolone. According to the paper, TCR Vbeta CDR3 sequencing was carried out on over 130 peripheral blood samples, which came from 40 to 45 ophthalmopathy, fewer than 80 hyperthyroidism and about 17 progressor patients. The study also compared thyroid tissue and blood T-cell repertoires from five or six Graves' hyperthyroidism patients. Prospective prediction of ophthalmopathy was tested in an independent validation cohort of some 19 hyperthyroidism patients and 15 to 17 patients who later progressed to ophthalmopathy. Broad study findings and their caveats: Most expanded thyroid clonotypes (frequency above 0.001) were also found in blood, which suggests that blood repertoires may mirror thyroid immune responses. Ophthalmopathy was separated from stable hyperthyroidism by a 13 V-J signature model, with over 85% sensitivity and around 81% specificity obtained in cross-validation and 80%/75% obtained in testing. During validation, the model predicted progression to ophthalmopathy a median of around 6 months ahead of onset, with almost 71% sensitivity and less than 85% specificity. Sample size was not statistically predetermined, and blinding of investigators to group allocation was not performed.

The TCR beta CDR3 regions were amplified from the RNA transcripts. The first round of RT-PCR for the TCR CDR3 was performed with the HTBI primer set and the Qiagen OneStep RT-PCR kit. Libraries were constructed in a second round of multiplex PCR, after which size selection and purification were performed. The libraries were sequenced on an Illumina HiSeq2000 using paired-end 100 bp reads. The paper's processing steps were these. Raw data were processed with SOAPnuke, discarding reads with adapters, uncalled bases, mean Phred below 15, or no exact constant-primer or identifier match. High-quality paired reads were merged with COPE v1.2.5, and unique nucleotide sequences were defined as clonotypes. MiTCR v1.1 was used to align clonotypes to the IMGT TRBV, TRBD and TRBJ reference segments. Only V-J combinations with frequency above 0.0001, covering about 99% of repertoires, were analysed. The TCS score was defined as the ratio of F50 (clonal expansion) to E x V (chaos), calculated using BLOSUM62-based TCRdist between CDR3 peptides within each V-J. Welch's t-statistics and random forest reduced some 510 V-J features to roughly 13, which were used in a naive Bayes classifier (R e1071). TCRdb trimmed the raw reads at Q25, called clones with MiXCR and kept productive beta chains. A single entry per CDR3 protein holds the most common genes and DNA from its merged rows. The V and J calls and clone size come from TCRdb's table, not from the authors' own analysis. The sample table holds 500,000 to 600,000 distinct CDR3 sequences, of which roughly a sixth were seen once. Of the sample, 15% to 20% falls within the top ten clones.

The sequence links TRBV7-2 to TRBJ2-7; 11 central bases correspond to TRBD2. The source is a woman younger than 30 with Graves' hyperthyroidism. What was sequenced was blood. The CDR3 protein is CASSLAGGSYEQYF. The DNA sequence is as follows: TGCGCCAGCAGTCTAGCGGGAGGCTCCTACGAGCAGTACTTC.